The 15 T cell receptor beta chains given below trace back to one sample, sequenced in a study of blood T cell repertoires in COVID-19. The table came from immunoSEQ multiplex PCR; TCRdb's copy has only in-frame clones and leaves some out. The sample carries 490,000 or so clones, roughly 90% recorded once. Input material: PBMCs or T cells enriched from blood (not recorded which). The receptor set was obtained from a woman between 40 and 50 years old who had recovered from COVID-19.

This sequence joins TRBV4-1 and TRBJ2-7, with 8 bases that match TRBD1. V trimming: 3 bases; J trimming: 4 bases; junction bases outside the gene matches: 14. CDR1 MGHRA and CDR2 YSYEKL come from the germline V gene. The CDR3 covers 17 residues. The CDR3 loop reads CASSQGSSRDRPYEQYF. In DNA, the CDR3 is TGCGCCAGCAGCCAGGGAAGTTCCCGGGACAGGCCTTACGAGCAGTACTTC.

The J gene is TRBJ1-1, the V gene TRBV3-1 (or the pseudogene TRBV3-2); maybe TRBD1 (6 bases). The CDR3 is 16 residues long. Germline loops: CDR1 LGHDT, CDR2 YNNKEL (reference sequence). Trimming pared 2 bases from V and 7 bases from J, leaving 20 bases between. CDR3: CASSQPSLTGTIEAFF. Here the CDR3 DNA reads TGTGCCAGCAGCCAACCCTCGCTGACAGGCACCATTGAAGCTTTCTTT.

The CDR3 protein is CSAGGLALQFF. DNA for the CDR3: TGCAGTGCCGGAGGACTAGCGTTGCAGTTCTTC. The chain couples TRBV20-1 to TRBJ2-1; 9 bases agree with TRBD2. V dropped 6 bases and J dropped 12; count of bases not matched to a gene: 6. CDR3 length: 11 amino acids. The germline V gene has CDR1 DFQATT and CDR2 SNEGSKA (reference sequence).

This chain uses TRBV5-1 with TRBJ2-1; 7 positions agree with TRBD1. V shed 5 bases, J shed 2 bases, and the junction held 1 base outside the gene matches. This CDR3 spans 13 amino acids. Germline CDR1 reads SGHRS; CDR2 reads YFSETQ. For the CDR3, the DNA is TGCGCCAGCAGTGGGACAGCCTACAATGAGCAGTTCTTC. Translation: CASSGTAYNEQFF. Full variable domain (remainder filled in from reference TRBV5-1 and TRBJ2-1): KAGVTQTPRYLIKTRGQQVTLSCSPISGHRSVSWYQQTPGQGLQFLFEYFSETQRNKGNFPGRFSGRQFSNSRSEMNVSTLELGDSALYLCASSGTAYNEQFFGPGTRLTVL.

This chain joins TRBV12-3 or TRBV12-4 and TRBJ2-6, with D uncertain. Trimming left V 8 bases short and J 0 bases short, with 5 bases between. This CDR3 has 13 amino acids. The CDR3 is CASLRSGANVLTF. The DNA of the CDR3 is TGTGCCAGCCTGCGCTCTGGGGCCAACGTCCTGACTTTC.

V usage is TRBV6-5 and J usage is TRBJ2-1; 8 nucleotides agree with TRBD2. Germline-derived CDR1 and CDR2 are MNHEY and SVGAGI. The CDR3 runs 15 residues. V shed 6 bases and J 3 bases; nucleotides not matched to a gene: 7. The CDR3 here is CASRTSGGIYNEQFF. The DNA for the CDR3 is TGTGCCAGCAGGACGTCGGGAGGGATCTACAATGAGCAGTTCTTC.

This clone was seen more than once but under ten times. The chain recombines TRBV3-1 (or the pseudogene TRBV3-2) with TRBJ2-7, with 9 bases aligning to TRBD2. V lost 3 bases to trimming and J lost 3 bases; unmatched junction nucleotides: 9. Per the germline V gene, CDR1 is LGHDT and CDR2 is YNNKEL (reference sequence). The CDR3 extends over 16 amino acids. Here the CDR3 reads CASSQQGLAVNYEQYF. The DNA for the CDR3 is TGTGCCAGCAGCCAGCAGGGACTAGCCGTAAACTACGAGCAGTACTTC.

The chain joins TRBV4-3 to TRBJ2-3; D not certain. CDR1 is LGHNA, CDR2 YSLEER, per germline. The germline V and J ends were trimmed by 4 bases and 7 bases, with 12 bases remaining between them. The CDR3 sequence is 13 residues long. CDR3 coding DNA: TGCGCCAGCAGCCCAAACTACGGCAATACGCAGTATTTT. It yields the protein CASSPNYGNTQYF.

This sequence joins TRBV9 and TRBJ2-1; 7 bases align to TRBD2. The CDR3 sequence is 17 residues long. V trimming: 1 base; J trimming: 9 bases; junction bases outside the gene matches: 16. CDR1 and CDR2 (germline): SGDLS, YYNGEE. DNA for the CDR3: TGTGCCAGCAGCGTACGGTGGCTAGCGGAACCCTATGTTGAGCAGTTCTTC. It translates to CASSVRWLAEPYVEQFF.

This clone has a single count. This chain uses TRBV11-2 with TRBJ1-3; unclear D gene. The length of the CDR3 is 15 residues. CDR1 SGHAT and CDR2 FQNNGV come from the germline V gene. Trimming shortened V by 0 bases and J by 0 bases, and 6 bases separated the two germline ends. The CDR3 sequence is CASSLDSPSGNTIYF. The CDR3 nucleotides are TGTGCCAGCAGCTTAGACAGTCCCTCTGGAAACACCATATATTTT.

V gene TRBV10-2 combines with J gene TRBJ2-3, with D perhaps TRBD2 (6 bases). Germline loops: CDR1 WSHSY, CDR2 SAAADI. The CDR3 is 17 amino acids. V was trimmed by 6 bases and J by 0 bases, leaving 19 bases between them. The CDR3 spells CASSRDWAKLSTDTQYF. CDR3 coding DNA: TGCGCCAGCAGCCGGGACTGGGCAAAACTTAGCACAGATACGCAGTATTTT.

The chain carries TRBV28 and TRBJ1-5, with TRBD1 matching over 8 bases. Germline V gene sequence: CDR1 MDHEN, CDR2 SYDVKM. V shed 8 bases and J 2 bases; nucleotides not matched to a gene: 14. The CDR3 loop spans 17 amino acids. The CDR3 here is CASHGQGRIIGNQPQHF. The CDR3 DNA reads TGTGCCAGCCATGGACAGGGAAGAATCATTGGCAATCAGCCCCAGCATTTT.

The chain is built from TRBV6-2 or TRBV6-3 and TRBJ1-5; 7 nucleotides align to TRBD1. This CDR3 is built from 18 residues. V shed 2 bases, J shed 0 bases, and the junction held 10 bases outside the gene matches. Per the germline V gene, CDR1 is MNHEY and CDR2 is SVGEGT. The CDR3 DNA reads TGTGCCAGCAGTTACCCCTTCAGGGGGAGCTATAGCAATCAGCCCCAGCATTTT. It codes for CASSYPFRGSYSNQPQHF.

V gene TRBV24-1 combines with J gene TRBJ2-1; 10 bases are a match to TRBD1. Trimming cost V 3 bases and J 9 bases; bases outside gene matches: 10. Germline V gene data show CDR1 as KGHDR and CDR2 as SFDVKD. The CDR3 covers 16 residues. The CDR3 nucleotides read TGTGCCACCAGTGATCCTCCGGGACAGGGGTCGGGTGAGCAGTTCTTC. It specifies CATSDPPGQGSGEQFF.

This clone was counted a few times. This sequence joins TRBV10-3 and TRBJ2-1; possibly TRBD2 for D (5 bases). The CDR3 is made up of 15 amino acids. Germline V gene sequence: CDR1 ENHRY, CDR2 SYGVKD. Trimming shortened V by 4 bases and J by 8 bases, and 18 bases separated the two germline ends. CDR3 coding DNA: TGTGCCATCAGTGGGGTCCCCAGATCCGGGGATGAGCAGTTCTTC. Protein product: CAISGVPRSGDEQFF.